What follows are 26 T cell receptor beta chains derived from one specimen sequenced in a study of multiple sclerosis patients with progressive multifocal leukoencephalopathy. Time point here: time of PML onset. Assay used: immunoSEQ multiplex PCR; TCRdb lists only in-frame clones, some missing. The table records 30,000 or so clones, 80% to 90% of them present only once. The sequenced sample was PBMCs, obtained from a patient treated with natalizumab. The receptors originated from a middle-aged woman with progressive multifocal leukoencephalopathy.

This clone was recorded only once. CDR3 residues: CASSYPGSKPEQYF. CDR3 nucleotides: TGTGCCAGCAGTTACCCAGGGAGCAAGCCCGAGCAGTACTTC. The chain is built from TRBV6-5 and TRBJ2-7; D possibly matches TRBD1 or TRBD2 (5 bases each). The germline gives CDR1 MNHEY, CDR2 SVGAGI. Between the trimmed V and J ends, which lost 2 bases and 6 bases, there was a span of 14 bases. This CDR3 spans 14 amino acids.

The rearrangement links TRBV28 to TRBJ2-1; 7 positions agree with TRBD2. The trim removed 3 bases at V and 4 bases at J, leaving 6 bases unmatched. This CDR3 region has 15 residues. Per germline, CDR1 MDHEN and CDR2 SYDVKM. This chain's CDR3 is CASSLEGLGYNEQFF. The DNA of the CDR3 is TGTGCCAGCAGTTTGGAAGGACTAGGGTACAATGAGCAGTTCTTC. The full variable domain, completed using reference TRBV28 and TRBJ2-1, is DVKVTQSSRYLVKRTGEKVFLECVQDMDHENMFWYRQDPGLGLRLIYFSYDVKMKEKGDIPEGYSVSREKKERFSLILESASTNQTSMYLCASSLEGLGYNEQFFGPGTRLTVL.

This chain joins TRBV28 and TRBJ1-1; D is ambiguous. The CDR3 is 11 amino acids. CDR1 and CDR2 (germline): MDHEN, SYDVKM. V was pared by 4 bases and J by 7 bases, with 7 bases between. The CDR3 protein is CASSSRLEAFF. DNA for the CDR3: TGTGCCAGCAGTTCACGACTTGAAGCTTTCTTT.

This clone has a handful of counts. The V and J genes are TRBV29-1 and TRBJ1-1, with D possibly TRBD1 on 6 matching bases. The CDR3 is 15 residues long. Trimming removed 6 bases from V and 1 base from J, with 18 bases in between. In germline, CDR1 is SQVTM, CDR2 ANQGSEA. CDR3 in DNA: TGCAGCGTCCAAAGAACAGGGATAGGGAACACTGAAGCTTTCTTT. Residues: CSVQRTGIGNTEAFF.

This clone was recorded a few times. This rearrangement joins TRBV9 to TRBJ2-1, with D uncertain. Trimming pared 0 bases from V and 4 bases from J, leaving 5 bases between. The CDR3 length is 13 residues. Germline-derived CDR1 and CDR2 are SGDLS and YYNGEE. The CDR3 bases are TGTGCCAGCAGCGTAGCTGGGTACAATGAGCAGTTCTTC. This encodes CASSVAGYNEQFF.

The gene calls are TRBV27 and TRBJ1-5; D possibly corresponds to TRBD1 (5 bases). This CDR3 region has 16 residues. With 6 bases removed from V and 2 bases from J, the gap between germline ends came to 17 bases. Germline lookup yields CDR1 MNHEY and CDR2 SMNVEV (reference sequence). The CDR3 protein is CASRPKGFRGNQPQHF. In DNA form, the CDR3 reads TGTGCCAGCAGACCAAAGGGGTTTCGTGGCAATCAGCCCCAGCATTTT.

The J gene is TRBJ1-4, the V gene TRBV5-1; D remains unclear. The V gene's germline CDR1 is SGHRS and CDR2 YFSETQ. CDR3 length: 13 residues. Trimming took off 4 bases at V and 8 bases at J, with 12 bases between the two ends. CDR3 sequence: CASSIRRTEKLFF. The CDR3 bases are TGCGCCAGCAGCATCCGACGGACCGAAAAACTGTTTTTT.

The chain has TRBV10-3 and TRBJ1-2, with 7 bases that match TRBD1. The CDR3 runs 16 residues. CDR1 is ENHRY and CDR2 is SYGVKD in the germline V gene. The J segment lost 5 bases and the V segment lost 6 bases, leaving 15 bases of the junction unmatched. CDR3 bases: TGTGCCATCAGCTCGGGACAGTGGCTCCCCCAATATGGCTACACCTTC. As protein: CAISSGQWLPQYGYTF.

The chain employs TRBV27 and TRBJ2-1; D gene unclear. The CDR3 length is 13 residues. CDR1 is MNHEY and CDR2 is SMNVEV in the germline V gene (reference sequence). V dropped 8 bases and J dropped 1 base, with 9 bases sitting between them. The CDR3 DNA reads as TGTGCCAGCCGTAGCAGGTCCTACAATGAGCAGTTCTTC. Translating gives CASRSRSYNEQFF.

V gene TRBV4-2 combines with J gene TRBJ1-1; the D gene is possibly TRBD1 (5 bases). This CDR3 has 12 amino acids. V gave up 8 bases and J gave up 1 base, with 8 bases separating them. The germline CDR1 and CDR2 sequences are LGHNA and YNFKEQ. CDR3 sequence: CASVGGNTEAFF. The CDR3 nucleotides are TGTGCCAGCGTCGGGGGGAACACTGAAGCTTTCTTT.

The V gene is TRBV4-2, the J gene TRBJ1-1; TRBD1 agrees at 10 bases. The CDR3 sequence is 15 residues long. The V and J ends lost 1 base and 5 bases, in that order; junction bases with no gene match: 4. Germline CDR1 and CDR2: LGHNA and YNFKEQ. CDR3 sequence: CASSQAGTGETEAFF. The DNA for the CDR3 is TGTGCCAGCAGCCAAGCCGGGACAGGGGAAACTGAAGCTTTCTTT.

The rearrangement joins TRBV28 to TRBJ2-2; 11 bases map to TRBD2. CDR1 and CDR2 (germline): MDHEN, SYDVKM. V lost 3 bases and J lost 6; bases outside the gene matches: 6. The CDR3 has 16 amino acids. CDR3 in amino acids: CASSFMLAGGSGELFF. In DNA, the CDR3 is TGTGCCAGCAGTTTCATGCTAGCGGGAGGATCCGGGGAGCTGTTTTTT.

This clone was seen a single time. V is TRBV5-5 and J is TRBJ1-6; D is ambiguous. CDR1 and CDR2 (germline): SGHKS, YYEKEE (reference sequence). CDR3 length: 16 amino acids. The V end lost 4 bases, the J end lost 0 bases, and 11 bases lay between the germline ends. Written as DNA, the CDR3 is TGTGCCAGCAGCCCGGACGGGAGCTCCTATAATTCACCCCTCCACTTT. Translated, it gives CASSPDGSSYNSPLHF.

Notes on this clone: The junction differs from germline at one of its ends, possibly a read error. The CDR3 nucleotides read TGTGCTAGCAGCTTAGGGCTAGCGGGGTCAGTCCGGGAGCTGTCTTTT. Protein: CASSLGLAGSVRELSF. The chain carries TRBV7-7 and TRBJ2-2; 9 bases map to TRBD2. The CDR3 has 16 residues. In germline, CDR1 is SSHAT, CDR2 FNYEAQ (reference sequence). Combining the CDR3 with reference TRBV7-7 and TRBJ2-2 gives the whole variable domain GAGVSQSPRYKVTKRGQDVTLRCDPISSHATLYWYQQALGQGPEFLTYFNYEAQPDKSGLPSDRFSAERPEGSISTLTIQRTEQRDSAMYRCASSLGLAGSVRELSFGEGSRLTVL.

This sequence joins TRBV4-1 and TRBJ2-7; tentative D call: TRBD1 (6 bases). This CDR3 comprises 14 residues. V was cut by 2 bases and J by 7 bases, with 15 bases left in between. Germline CDR1 and CDR2: MGHRA and YSYEKL. The CDR3 DNA reads TGCGCCAGCAGCCAACCGACAGGCTCATCTGAGCAGTACTTC. It specifies CASSQPTGSSEQYF.

This chain uses TRBV6-6 with TRBJ1-4; 10 bases are a match to TRBD1. Germline CDR1 is MNHNY and CDR2 is SVGAGI (reference sequence). This CDR3 spans 14 amino acids. Germline trimming cut 6 bases from V and 7 bases from J; bases unmatched to any gene: 5. The DNA for the CDR3 is TGTGCCAGCAGCAACCGGGACAGGGGTGAAAAACTGTTTTTT. Protein: CASSNRDRGEKLFF.

The chain has TRBV18 and TRBJ1-5, with 7 bases that match TRBD1. This CDR3 is built from 14 residues. Germline values: CDR1 KGHSH, CDR2 LQKENI. V lost 2 bases to trimming and J lost 2 bases; unmatched junction nucleotides: 0. The CDR3 DNA follows: TGTGCCAGCTCACCAGGACAGGGCAATCAGCCCCAGCATTTT. As protein: CASSPGQGNQPQHF.

V usage is TRBV14 and J usage is TRBJ2-1; 7 bases agree with TRBD2. V trimming: 3 bases; J trimming: 13 bases; junction bases outside the gene matches: 9. Per germline, CDR1 SGHDN and CDR2 FVKESK. CDR3 length: 13 amino acids. CDR3: CASSQGGVRGQFF. The CDR3 DNA reads TGTGCCAGCAGCCAGGGGGGGGTGCGAGGTCAGTTCTTC.

The V call is TRBV7-9, the J call TRBJ1-5; 8 bases are a match to TRBD1. Germline V gives CDR1 SEHNR, CDR2 FQNEAQ (reference sequence). Trimming at V came to 5 bases and at J to 8 bases, leaving 5 bases not matched to a gene. The CDR3 has 13 residues. The chain's CDR3 is CASSRTGGEPQHF. Written as DNA, the CDR3 is TGTGCCAGCAGCCGCACAGGGGGGGAGCCCCAGCATTTT.

The genes are TRBV28 and TRBJ2-1; 10 nucleotides agree with TRBD1. This CDR3 has 16 amino acids. Germline CDR1 is MDHEN and CDR2 is SYDVKM. The V segment lost 3 bases and the J segment 10 bases; nucleotides outside the gene matches: 12. CDR3 coding DNA: TGTGCCAGCAGTTTCCTCCGGGACAGGGGTTTGGAAGAGCAGTTCTTC. Amino acid sequence: CASSFLRDRGLEEQFF.

V gene TRBV27 combines with J gene TRBJ1-1; no clear D gene. The germline V and J ends were trimmed by 8 bases and 6 bases, with 19 bases remaining between them. The germline gives CDR1 MNHEY, CDR2 SMNVEV (reference sequence). The CDR3 sequence is 14 residues long. CDR3 loop: CASLSLADWSEAFF. Written as DNA, the CDR3 is TGTGCCAGCTTGTCCTTGGCGGATTGGTCTGAAGCTTTCTTT.

J is TRBJ1-3 and V is TRBV21-1. TRBV21-1 counts as a pseudogene. The CDR3 sequence is 16 residues long. The CDR3 loop reads CASSLGRWEPGNTIYF. As DNA, the CDR3 is TGTGCCAGCAGCCTAGGGCGATGGGAGCCTGGAAACACCATATATTTT.

V is TRBV12-5 and J is TRBJ1-3, with D unclear. The CDR3 runs 17 residues. Germline CDR1 is LGHNT and CDR2 is FRNRAP. Between the trimmed V and J ends, which lost 4 bases and 0 bases, there was a span of 16 bases. The chain's CDR3 is CASGSPLGNRSGNTIYF. The CDR3 DNA sequence: TGTGCTAGTGGTTCCCCTCTAGGGAATCGCTCTGGAAACACCATATATTTT.

The chain employs TRBV30 and TRBJ1-1; D call uncertain. With 0 bases removed from V and 1 base from J, the gap between germline ends came to 12 bases. Germline CDR1 GTSNPN, CDR2 SVGIG (reference sequence). The CDR3 spans 15 residues. The CDR3 is CAWSVLNRPNTEAFF. For the CDR3, the DNA is TGTGCCTGGAGTGTACTGAACAGACCGAACACTGAAGCTTTCTTT.

The V call is TRBV28, the J call TRBJ1-1; D is ambiguous. The V gene's germline CDR1 is MDHEN and CDR2 SYDVKM. Trimming took off 5 bases at V and 1 base at J, with 14 bases between the two ends. The CDR3 extends over 15 amino acids. The CDR3 DNA sequence: TGTGCCAGCAGTCCGCCGACGGCGGCGAACACTGAAGCTTTCTTT. This encodes CASSPPTAANTEAFF.

The V call is TRBV7-9, the J call TRBJ2-1; a possible D gene is TRBD2 (6 bases). CDR3 length: 15 amino acids. Trimming stripped 8 bases from V and 3 bases from J, with 17 bases between. CDR1 SEHNR and CDR2 FQNEAQ come from the germline V gene (reference sequence). CDR3 nucleotide sequence: TGTGCCAGCCCGTCCCTACCGCGGGGCTACAATGAGCAGTTCTTC. This codes for CASPSLPRGYNEQFF.